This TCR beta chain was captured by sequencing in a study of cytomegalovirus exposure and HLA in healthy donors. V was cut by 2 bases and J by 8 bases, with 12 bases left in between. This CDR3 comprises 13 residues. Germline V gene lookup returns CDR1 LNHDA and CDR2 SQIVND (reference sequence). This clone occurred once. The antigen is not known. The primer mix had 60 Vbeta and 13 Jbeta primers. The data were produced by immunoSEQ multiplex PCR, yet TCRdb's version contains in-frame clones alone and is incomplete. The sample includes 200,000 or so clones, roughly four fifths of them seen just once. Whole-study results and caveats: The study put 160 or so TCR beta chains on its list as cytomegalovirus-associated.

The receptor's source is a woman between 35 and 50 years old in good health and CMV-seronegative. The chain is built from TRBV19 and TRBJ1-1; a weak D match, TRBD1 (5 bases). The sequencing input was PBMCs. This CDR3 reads CASSIRPGGEAFF. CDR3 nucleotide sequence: TGTGCCAGTAGTATACGCCCCGGGGGGGAAGCTTTCTTT.